The 9 T cell receptor beta chains below come from one sample, sequenced in a study of T cell repertoires in cytomegalovirus infection. TCRdb called the reads again in MiXCR, with one record for every CDR3 protein. The sample lists roughly 220,000 distinct CDR3 sequences, approximately 38% occurring once. Which antigens these TCRs recognize remains unknown. Specimen: CD8+ T cells from cultured PBMCs, collected from culture after CMV antigen stimulation. The receptors derive from a human donor in good health (CMV status not recorded). Some clones in this sample may be carry-over from other donors' samples.

The V and J genes are TRBV2 and TRBJ2-1, with 8 bases lining up with TRBD2. Germline V lookup: CDR1 SNHLY, CDR2 FYNNEI. The CDR3 length is 14 residues. V shed 6 bases and J 5 bases; nucleotides not matched to a gene: 6. CDR3 coding DNA: TGTGCCAGCAGCTTTACTAGCGGACACAATGAGCAGTTCTTC. Its protein is CASSFTSGHNEQFF.

This clonotype was observed a few times. The J gene is TRBJ2-1, the V gene TRBV24-1; 10 bases are shared with TRBD1. Germline assignment: CDR1 KGHDR and CDR2 SFDVKD. V lost 3 bases, J lost 0 bases, and 13 bases stayed unmatched. This CDR3 is 20 amino acids long. The CDR3 region has the DNA TGTGCCACCAGTGATCCCCGGGACAGGGGCCCAAAAAGCTCCTACAATGAGCAGTTCTTC. Its protein is CATSDPRDRGPKSSYNEQFF.

The chain combines TRBV27 with TRBJ2-6; 11 nucleotides agree with TRBD1. CDR3 length: 17 residues. J gave up 0 bases and V 5 bases, and 3 bases lay outside the gene matches. From germline, CDR1 is MNHEY and CDR2 SMNVEV (reference sequence). The CDR3 reads CASSQGQGVSGANVLTF. The CDR3 region has the DNA TGTGCCAGCAGTCAGGGACAGGGGGTCTCTGGGGCCAACGTCCTGACTTTC.

V and J are TRBV7-4 and TRBJ2-5; D possibly corresponds to TRBD2 (7 bases). Looked up from germline, CDR1 is SGHVT and CDR2 is SQSDAQ. The V and J ends lost 5 bases and 1 base respectively, with 14 bases between them. The CDR3 runs 15 residues. The CDR3 loop reads CASSPLGGAQETQYF. The CDR3 nucleotides read TGTGCCAGCAGCCCGTTGGGGGGGGCCCAAGAGACCCAGTACTTC.

In this sample, this clonotype turned up a few times. This chain links TRBV7-9 with TRBJ2-3, with 7 bases lining up with TRBD1. The CDR3 consists of 15 residues. V lost 5 bases and J lost 4; bases outside the gene matches: 9. Germline V gene lookup returns CDR1 SEHNR and CDR2 FQNEAQ (reference sequence). CDR3 residues: CASSPPRGSADTQYF. The CDR3 DNA sequence: TGTGCCAGCAGCCCCCCCAGGGGGAGCGCAGATACGCAGTATTTT.

The chain carries TRBV20-1 and TRBJ1-5; D is uncertain. The CDR3 totals 15 residues. Germline CDR1 is DFQATT and CDR2 is SNEGSKA (reference sequence). Trimming left V 0 bases short and J 8 bases short, with 17 bases between. CDR3 sequence: CSARDLKSNSKPQHF. The DNA for the CDR3 is TGCAGTGCTAGAGATCTCAAGTCGAATTCGAAGCCCCAGCATTTT.

The CDR3 DNA follows: TGTGCCAGCAGCTTGAGGGACAGGGGGCTTGGCTACACCTTC. This codes for CASSLRDRGLGYTF. The chain carries TRBV5-5 and TRBJ1-2; 12 bases align to TRBD1. CDR3 length equals 14 residues. V shed 1 base and J 7 bases; nucleotides not matched to a gene: 2. Germline V gene sequence: CDR1 SGHKS, CDR2 YYEKEE (reference sequence). The variable domain in full, completed from reference TRBV5-5 and TRBJ1-2, reads DAGVTQSPTHLIKTRGQQVTLRCSPISGHKSVSWYQQVLGQGPQFIFQYYEKEERGRGNFPDRFSARQFPNYSSELNVNALLLGDSALYLCASSLRDRGLGYTFGSGTRLTVV.

This clonotype was detected a few times. This chain joins TRBV4-1 and TRBJ1-1, with TRBD1 matching 7 bases. CDR3 length: 16 amino acids. The ends lost 3 bases at V and 6 bases at J; junction bases unmatched: 13. In germline, CDR1 is MGHRA, CDR2 YSYEKL. This CDR3 reads CASSHFRTGPNPEAFF. DNA for the CDR3: TGCGCCAGCAGCCATTTTAGGACAGGTCCTAACCCTGAAGCTTTCTTT.

This chain uses TRBV6-6 with TRBJ1-5; D is ambiguous. The CDR3 length is 12 residues. In germline, CDR1 is MNHNY, CDR2 SVGAGI (reference sequence). The V gene lost 3 bases and the J gene lost 8 bases, with 8 bases spanning the gap. CDR3 nucleotides: TGTGCCAGCAGTTATGAGGGAAAGCCCCAGCATTTT. It specifies CASSYEGKPQHF.